One TCR beta chain is described in this entry. Per the authors' pipeline: Reference gene primers were amplified, and this amplification served to estimate nucleated cell counts. Some clones are missing from TCRdb's copy, which holds only in-frame ones; the method was immunoSEQ multiplex PCR. The DNA was the basis for D and trimming; V, J and clone size are from that table. The repertoire has 350,000 to 550,000 clones, 85% to 90% of them found once; the top ten carry more than 0.95%. This sample was included in a study of blood T cell repertoires in COVID-19. Study details: The origin of the acute and convalescent COVID-19 samples was the United States, Italy and Spain. Sources were T cells, B-cell-depleted T cells, or PBMCs; the material itself was cDNA or gDNA.

Two negative PCRs, clearance, or symptom resolution characterized the recovered Cohort 3 donors. V shed 11 bases and J shed 6 bases, with 16 bases lying between them. This CDR3 region has 13 residues. Germline V gene sequence: CDR1 ENHRY, CDR2 SYGVKD. The clonotype originates from a man aged 25 to 40 who had recovered from COVID-19. This chain links TRBV10-3 with TRBJ2-2; a possible D gene is TRBD1 (6 bases). The sequencing input was PBMCs or T cells enriched from blood (not recorded which). CDR3 sequence (DNA): TGTGCCGCCGGACCCCAGGGGCCCGGGGAGCTGTTTTTT. It specifies CAAGPQGPGELFF.